The 4 T cell receptor beta chains reported below all come from one sample, sequenced in a study of radiotherapy plus CTLA-4 blockade in lung cancer. The method was immunoSEQ multiplex PCR; TCRdb's version includes in-frame clones alone and lacks a portion of them. The repertoire includes about 62,000 clones, 60% to 80% of them detected once, and approximately 4% sits in the top ten. The sequenced sample was peripheral blood, obtained from a patient treated with radiotherapy plus ipilimumab. The receptors here all came from a human donor with non-small cell lung cancer who had a complete response to radiotherapy plus ipilimumab.

The chain uses TRBV7-9 and TRBJ1-2; the D gene is possibly TRBD1 (6 bases). CDR3 size: 13 residues. Trimming took off 5 bases at V and 7 bases at J, with 14 bases between the two ends. The germline gives CDR1 SEHNR, CDR2 FQNEAQ (reference sequence). The CDR3 bases are TGTGCCAGCAGCCAGACCAGGGGAGGTGGCTACACCTTC. Protein: CASSQTRGGGYTF.

The chain uses TRBV10-3 and TRBJ1-1, with D possibly TRBD1 on 5 matching bases. Looked up from germline, CDR1 is ENHRY and CDR2 is SYGVKD. CDR3 length equals 13 residues. The ends were cut back, 6 bases at V and 3 bases at J, with 11 bases in the middle. The CDR3 loop reads CAIRTVRDTEAFF. The CDR3 DNA is TGTGCCATCAGGACAGTTCGGGACACTGAAGCTTTCTTT.

The chain links TRBV9 to TRBJ2-7; D is possibly TRBD1 or TRBD2 (5 bases each). This CDR3 has 20 amino acids. V was shortened by 2 bases and J by 0 bases, with 27 bases between the two germline ends. Germline V lookup: CDR1 SGDLS, CDR2 YYNGEE. CDR3 sequence reads: CASSVVVRDGGLTSSYEQYV. In nucleotides, the CDR3 is TGTGCCAGCAGCGTGGTGGTTCGGGACGGAGGACTTACTAGCTCCTACGAGCAGTACGTC.

The chain employs TRBV30 and TRBJ2-7; 11 nucleotides align to TRBD2. Germline trimming cut 2 bases from V and 5 bases from J; bases unmatched to any gene: 5. In germline, CDR1 is GTSNPN, CDR2 SVGIG (reference sequence). The CDR3 covers 14 residues. CDR3 loop: CAWSPTSGSDEQYV. Written as DNA, the CDR3 is TGTGCCTGGAGTCCCACTAGCGGGAGTGACGAGCAGTACGTC.